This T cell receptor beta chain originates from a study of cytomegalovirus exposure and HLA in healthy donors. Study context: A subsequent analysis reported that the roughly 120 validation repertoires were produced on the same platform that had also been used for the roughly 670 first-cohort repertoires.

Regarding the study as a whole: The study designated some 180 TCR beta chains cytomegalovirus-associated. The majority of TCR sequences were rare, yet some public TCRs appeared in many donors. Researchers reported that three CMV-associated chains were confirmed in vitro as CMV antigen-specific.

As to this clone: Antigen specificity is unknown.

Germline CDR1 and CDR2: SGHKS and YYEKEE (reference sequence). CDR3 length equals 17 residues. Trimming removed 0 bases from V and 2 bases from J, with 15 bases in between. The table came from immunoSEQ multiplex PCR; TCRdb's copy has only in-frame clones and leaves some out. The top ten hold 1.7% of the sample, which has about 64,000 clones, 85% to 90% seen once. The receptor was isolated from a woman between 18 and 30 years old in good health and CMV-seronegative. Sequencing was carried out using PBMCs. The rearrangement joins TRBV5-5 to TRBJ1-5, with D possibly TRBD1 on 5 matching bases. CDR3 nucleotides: TGTGCCAGCAGCTTGGACATCCGGGACTTAGGCAATCAGCCCCAGCATTTT. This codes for CASSLDIRDLGNQPQHF. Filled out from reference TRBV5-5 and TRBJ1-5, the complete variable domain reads DAGVTQSPTHLIKTRGQQVTLRCSPISGHKSVSWYQQVLGQGPQFIFQYYEKEERGRGNFPDRFSARQFPNYSSELNVNALLLGDSALYLCASSLDIRDLGNQPQHFGDGTRLSIL.